A selection of T cell receptor beta chains follows, all from one sample in a study of patients and donors after allogeneic stem cell transplantation. TCRdb independently ran MiXCR on the RT-PCR reads; one entry per CDR3 protein. The sample carries about a million distinct CDR3 sequences, about a sixth recorded once. The sequenced material came from blood, either unsorted or a sorted T cell fraction (not recorded which). Every receptor here comes from a human donor who was either an allogeneic HSCT recipient or a stem cell or donor lymphocyte infusion donor (not recorded which). It is not recorded whose cells these are; they may come from a transplant donor. Each CDR3 is given with its conserved first and last residue. The D gene is left open where the match is weak. Rows may omit the clone size; those that give it use once, few, many or a size class.

>TRBV7-9|TRBD2|few|TRBJ2-1
TGTGCCAGCAGCTTAAGGCCTAGCGGAGACAATGAGCAGTTCTTC
CASSLRPSGDNEQFF
>TRBV27|.|.|TRBJ2-3
TGTGCCAGCAGTCTCCAGGGGAAGCGGGGCACAGATACGCAGTATTTT
CASSLQGKRGTDTQYF
>TRBV5-6|.|.|TRBJ1-4
TGTGCCAGCAGCCCCCCCCCGGGCGGCTCGAATGAAAAACTGTTTTTT
CASSPPPGGSNEKLFF
>TRBV5-1|TRBD2|few|TRBJ2-3
TGCGCCAGCAACCGACTAGCGGGGGGCTCTAGCACAGATACGCAGTATTTT
CASNRLAGGSSTDTQYF
>TRBV12-3/TRBV12-4|.|.|TRBJ2-7
TGTGCCAGCAGTTTGAGACAGGGAGGGTCCGAGCAGTACTTC
CASSLRQGGSEQYF
>TRBV4-1|TRBD2|few|TRBJ2-7
TGCGCCAGCAGCCTGCGCGGGACTAATGGAGTCGAGCAGTACTTC
CASSLRGTNGVEQYF
>TRBV15|.|.|TRBJ2-7
TGTGCCACCAGCAAAGGACTGCTCTACGAGCAGTACTTC
CATSKGLLYEQYF
>TRBV3-1|TRBD2|few|TRBJ2-7
TGTGCCAGCAGCCTTGCTAGCGGGAGGATGGCGGAGCAGTACTTC
CASSLASGRMAEQYF
>TRBV6-2/TRBV6-3|.|few|TRBJ1-5
TGTGCCAGCAGTTACGGTCCACGCCCGGGCAGCACCAATCAGCCCCAGCATTTT
CASSYGPRPGSTNQPQHF
>TRBV20-1|.|few|TRBJ1-2
TGCAGTGCTAGAGAATTTGGGGGGACAAGGGGCTACACCTTC
CSAREFGGTRGYTF
>TRBV30|TRBD1|.|TRBJ1-6
TGTGCCTGGAGCCTGGGACAGGGGTTGAATTCACCCCTCCACTTT
CAWSLGQGLNSPLHF
>TRBV15|.|.|TRBJ1-1
TGTGCCACCAGCAGAGTCCACCAGAAGAACACTGAAGCTTTCTTT
CATSRVHQKNTEAFF
>TRBV25-1|TRBD2|few|TRBJ2-2
TGTGCCAGCGGGACTAGCGGGCTCCTTGGCCCCGGGGAGCTGTTTTTT
CASGTSGLLGPGELFF
>TRBV6-1|.|.|TRBJ1-5
TGTGCCAGCAGTGAAACGTTTGGGCCCCAGCATTTT
CASSETFGPQHF
>TRBV20-1|TRBD1|.|TRBJ2-5
TGCAGTGCTACGACAGGGGTCTTCCAAGAGACCCAGTACTTC
CSATTGVFQETQYF
>TRBV12-3/TRBV12-4|TRBD1|few|TRBJ1-2
TGTGCCAGCAGTCCCACCGGACAGGGTAGTTACACCTTC
CASSPTGQGSYTF
>TRBV6-1|.|.|TRBJ1-1
TGTGCCAGCAATCAACAGCCGAACACTGAAGCTTTCTTT
CASNQQPNTEAFF
>TRBV9|TRBD2|.|TRBJ2-1
TGTGCCAGCAGAAAACTCGGGAGGGATGAGCAGTTCTTC
CASRKLGRDEQFF
>TRBV5-6|.|few|TRBJ1-1
TGTGCCAGCAGTTCCCAGTACTTTACTGAAGCTTTCTTT
CASSSQYFTEAFF
>TRBV4-1|TRBD2|.|TRBJ2-2
TGCGCCAGCACCCAACGGGGACTAGCGGACTCAAACACCGGGGAGCTGTTTTTT
CASTQRGLADSNTGELFF
>TRBV27|.|.|TRBJ1-5
TGTGCCAGCGGTCAGGGGATTAGCAATCAGCCCCAGCATTTT
CASGQGISNQPQHF
>TRBV20-1|.|few|TRBJ1-4
TGCAGTGCTAAGACAGGACAGAATGAAAAACTGTTTTTT
CSAKTGQNEKLFF
>TRBV27|.|few|TRBJ1-2
TGTGCCAGCGCGGGTCGACTGAATATAACTAACTATGGCTACACCTTC
CASAGRLNITNYGYTF
>TRBV6-5|.|.|TRBJ2-5
TGTGCCAGCAGTTACTCTGTGACGGGCCAAGAGACCCAGTACTTC
CASSYSVTGQETQYF
>TRBV19|.|few|TRBJ2-7
TGTGCCAGTAGAGAACAGCCGAGGTACGAGCAGTACTTC
CASREQPRYEQYF
>TRBV4-2|.|few|TRBJ2-2
TGTGCCAGCAGCCAAGTCTCAGGGACCCACTTAACCGGGGAGCTGTTTTTT
CASSQVSGTHLTGELFF
>TRBV4-2|TRBD1|.|TRBJ2-3
TGTGCCAGCAGCCAAGATGGCACAGGGGTCACAGATACGCAGTATTTT
CASSQDGTGVTDTQYF
>TRBV27|TRBD2|.|TRBJ2-7
TGTGCCAGCAGTTTATCGAAAGCTAGACTAGCGGGTGATTACGAGCAGTACTTC
CASSLSKARLAGDYEQYF
>TRBV15|TRBD2|.|TRBJ2-7
TGTGCCACCAGCAGAGTACTAGCGGGAGTCCACGAGCAGTACTTC
CATSRVLAGVHEQYF
>TRBV6-5|TRBD1|once|TRBJ2-7
TGTACCAGCAGTTACCCGGGACAGGGGGACTACGAGCAGTACTTC
CTSSYPGQGDYEQYF
>TRBV5-1|.|.|TRBJ1-1
TGCGCCAGCAGCGTAGACGGAAGAGTGGGGAACACTGAAGCTTTCTTT
CASSVDGRVGNTEAFF
>TRBV9|.|few|TRBJ1-2
TGTGCCAGCAGCGCGAAGGGGGTTTTATTGGACTACACCTTC
CASSAKGVLLDYTF
>TRBV4-2|.|few|TRBJ1-3
TGTGCCAGCAGCCAAGAAGGGGTGAGGAACACCATATATTTT
CASSQEGVRNTIYF
>TRBV7-9|.|.|TRBJ2-3
TGTGCCAGCAGCTTACGGAAGCCCTCTTCTGGAGATACGCAGTATTTT
CASSLRKPSSGDTQYF
>TRBV20-1|TRBD1|few|TRBJ2-1
TGCAGTGCTAGAGCCGGGACAGGGGTGAACAATGAGCAGTTCTTC
CSARAGTGVNNEQFF
>TRBV20-1|TRBD1|few|TRBJ1-2
TGCAGTGCCGAACAGGGGCGTACTTATGGCTACACCTTC
CSAEQGRTYGYTF
>TRBV10-3|.|few|TRBJ1-2
TGTGCCATCAGTGAGAGAGGGTACTATGGCTACACCTTC
CAISERGYYGYTF
>TRBV5-1|.|.|TRBJ2-5
TGCGCCAGCAGCTTGGTCGGGCGGGGAGCCGAGGGGACCCAGTACTTC
CASSLVGRGAEGTQYF
>TRBV2|.|.|TRBJ1-1
TGTGCCAGCAGTGACGGACGGAACATGAACACTGAAGCTTTCTTT
CASSDGRNMNTEAFF
>TRBV20-1|.|few|TRBJ1-2
TGCAGTGCTAGAGAGTCGAGGGCGAAGGGCTACACCTTC
CSARESRAKGYTF